One and the same sample provided the 24 T cell receptor beta chains below, sequenced in a study of T cells after yellow fever vaccination. TCRdb processed the 5' RACE reads anew with MiXCR; each CDR3 protein has one entry. The table shows some 240,000 distinct CDR3 sequences, with roughly 5% occurring only once. Here the sequenced sample was CD4+ T cells sorted from PBMCs, taken on the day of the yellow fever booster vaccination. Every receptor here comes from a man between 18 and 35 years old who received the YFV17D yellow fever vaccine.

This chain uses TRBV5-1 with TRBJ1-1, with D unclear. The V end was cut by 4 bases, the J end by 4 bases, with 11 bases between. CDR3 size: 13 residues. Germline V gene data show CDR1 as SGHRS and CDR2 as YFSETQ. CDR3 amino acids: CASSVRQSTEAFF. In DNA, the CDR3 is TGCGCCAGCAGCGTCAGGCAGAGCACTGAAGCTTTCTTT.

This clonotype was recorded a few times. The V gene is TRBV10-2, the J gene TRBJ2-3, with D perhaps matching TRBD1 or TRBD2 (5 bases each). The ends were cut back, 6 bases at V and 1 base at J, with 11 bases in the middle. The germline V gene encodes CDR1 WSHSY and CDR2 SAAADI. The CDR3 totals 14 residues. The CDR3 sequence: CASRYRGGTDTQYF. CDR3 nucleotides: TGCGCCAGCAGATACAGAGGGGGCACAGATACGCAGTATTTT.

This clonotype was seen many times. This chain connects TRBV2 to TRBJ2-1; TRBD2 is a possible D gene (6 bases). Germline assignment: CDR1 SNHLY and CDR2 FYNNEI. V was pared by 6 bases and J by 9 bases, with 9 bases between. The length of the CDR3 is 11 residues. This chain's CDR3 is CASSWGGEQFF. The CDR3 coding sequence is TGTGCCAGCAGCTGGGGAGGTGAGCAGTTCTTC. Complete variable domain (other parts from reference TRBV2 and TRBJ2-1): EPEVTQTPSHQVTQMGQEVILRCVPISNHLYFYWYRQILGQKVEFLVSFYNNEISEKSEIFDDQFSVERPDGSNFTLKIRSTKLEDSAMYFCASSWGGEQFFGPGTRLTVL.

The table lists this clonotype with a few counts. The rearrangement joins TRBV5-8 to TRBJ2-7, with D possibly being TRBD1 (6 bases). Germline V gives CDR1 SGHTS, CDR2 YDEGEE. Trimming cost V 3 bases and J 3 bases, with 16 bases left between them. CDR3 length: 15 amino acids. CDR3 residues: CASSWGPGGIYEQYF. The CDR3 DNA follows: TGTGCCAGCAGCTGGGGCCCTGGGGGCATCTACGAGCAGTACTTC.

The chain combines TRBV5-1 with TRBJ2-5; TRBD2 agrees at 12 bases. CDR1 and CDR2 from the germline V gene are SGHRS and YFSETQ. The CDR3 consists of 16 residues. Losses at the gene ends were 0 bases for V and 2 bases for J; bases not matched to a gene: 2. The CDR3 DNA reads TGCGCCAGCAGCTTGGGGACTAGCGGGGTTCAAGAGACCCAGTACTTC. Residues: CASSLGTSGVQETQYF.

This chain links TRBV5-1 with TRBJ1-2, with a possible D match to TRBD1 (5 bases). CDR1 and CDR2 from the germline V gene are SGHRS and YFSETQ. V dropped 7 bases and J dropped 1 base, with 20 bases sitting between them. The length of the CDR3 is 16 residues. The CDR3 here is CASSSSTGTLNYGYTF. CDR3 sequence (DNA): TGCGCCAGCTCCTCCTCCACCGGGACGCTTAACTATGGCTACACCTTC.

In this sample, this clonotype turned up a few times. The chain recombines TRBV18 with TRBJ2-1; perhaps TRBD1 as D (5 bases). Germline V gene sequence: CDR1 KGHSH, CDR2 LQKENI. The CDR3 has 15 residues. V lost 3 bases to trimming and J lost 0 bases, with 9 bases between them. The CDR3 DNA follows: TGTGCCAGCTCACCTCAGGGTAGCTCCTACAATGAGCAGTTCTTC. It is translated as CASSPQGSSYNEQFF. The entire variable domain, with the rest obtained from reference TRBV18 and TRBJ2-1, is as follows: NAGVMQNPRHLVRRRGQEARLRCSPMKGHSHVYWYRQLPEEGLKFMVYLQKENIIDESGMPKERFSAEFPKEGPSILRIQQVVRGDSAAYFCASSPQGSSYNEQFFGPGTRLTVL.

CDR3 sequence (DNA): TGTGCCAGCAGCGCTGACGGGGAGCGCACCGGGGAGCTGTTTTTT. The encoded protein is CASSADGERTGELFF. The chain uses TRBV5-4 and TRBJ2-2; maybe TRBD2 (5 bases). The germline CDR1 and CDR2 sequences are SGHNT and YYREEE (reference sequence). Trimming pared 4 bases from V and 4 bases from J, leaving 14 bases between. This CDR3 has 15 residues.

In its sample, this clonotype was seen a few times. V usage is TRBV6-2 or TRBV6-3 and J usage is TRBJ2-2; D is unresolved. V was cut by 3 bases and J by 2 bases, with 13 bases left in between. In germline, CDR1 is MNHEY, CDR2 SVGEGT. This CDR3 has 16 residues. CDR3 sequence reads: CASSYWMGINTGELFF. DNA for the CDR3: TGTGCCAGCAGTTATTGGATGGGTATTAACACCGGGGAGCTGTTTTTT.

The rearrangement links TRBV6-5 to TRBJ2-1; 10 nucleotides match TRBD2. The CDR3 is 15 residues long. CDR1 and CDR2 from the germline V gene are MNHEY and SVGAGI. Losses at the gene ends were 2 bases for V and 6 bases for J; bases not matched to a gene: 4. For the CDR3, the DNA is TGTGCCAGCAGTTACGAACTAGCGGGGAGCAATGAGCAGTTCTTC. Amino acid sequence: CASSYELAGSNEQFF.

This clonotype was counted between two and nine times. CDR3 bases: TGCGCCAGCAGTGAGTTTAGGGTGTGGCAGCCCCAGCATTTT. Amino acids: CASSEFRVWQPQHF. The rearrangement links TRBV10-1 to TRBJ1-5; no firm D call. V dropped 1 base and J dropped 7 bases, with 11 bases sitting between them. Germline V gene data show CDR1 as WNHNN and CDR2 as SYGVQD (reference sequence). This CDR3 comprises 14 residues.

At least ten counts were recorded for this clonotype. The V call is TRBV6-2 or TRBV6-3, the J call TRBJ1-1, with TRBD1 matching 7 bases. With V trimmed by 5 bases and J by 2 bases, 14 bases remained unmatched. Looked up from germline, CDR1 is MNHEY and CDR2 is SVGEGT. There are 17 residues in the CDR3. The CDR3 nucleotides read TGTGCCAGCAGTATCCGACCACAGGGGTCTATTAACACTGAAGCTTTCTTT. It encodes CASSIRPQGSINTEAFF.

This clonotype was recorded a few times. The J gene is TRBJ1-3, the V gene TRBV12-3 or TRBV12-4; TRBD1 aligns across 9 bases. This CDR3 comprises 13 residues. Trimming took 6 bases from V and 5 from J; bases not matched to a gene: 2. CDR3 sequence (DNA): TGTGCCAGCAGGGGACAGGGTCGAAACACCATATATTTT. Translated: CASRGQGRNTIYF.

This clonotype showed up just a few times. The chain is built from TRBV30 and TRBJ2-7; D not resolved. CDR3 size: 11 residues. Trimming left V 2 bases short and J 6 bases short, with 8 bases between. Looked up from germline, CDR1 is GTSNPN and CDR2 is SVGIG (reference sequence). The chain's CDR3 is CAWSRLGEQYF. CDR3 bases: TGTGCCTGGAGTCGTCTTGGCGAGCAGTACTTC.

There are a few counts of this clonotype. The gene calls are TRBV6-1 and TRBJ2-7; D is unresolved. The CDR3 runs 12 residues. Between the trimmed V and J ends, which lost 5 bases and 5 bases, there was a span of 10 bases. Germline-derived CDR1 and CDR2 are MNHNS and SASEGT. This CDR3 is CASSRDGDEQYF. The CDR3 nucleotides read TGTGCCAGCAGTCGTGACGGCGACGAGCAGTACTTC.

This clonotype has a handful of counts. The chain joins TRBV29-1 to TRBJ2-3; tentative D call: TRBD1 (5 bases). The CDR3 has 14 residues. Trimming stripped 8 bases from V and 1 base from J, with 16 bases between. Germline CDR1 is SQVTM and CDR2 is ANQGSEA. CDR3 region: CSYDPGLGTDTQYF. The CDR3, as DNA: TGCAGCTACGACCCAGGGCTGGGCACAGATACGCAGTATTTT.

This clonotype was observed a handful of times. The J gene is TRBJ2-4, the V gene TRBV28; weak D call: TRBD2 (5 bases). Per the germline V gene, CDR1 is MDHEN and CDR2 is SYDVKM. The CDR3 has 16 amino acids. The V end lost 4 bases, the J end lost 0 bases, and 13 bases lay between the germline ends. This chain's CDR3 is CASSSPGGLAKNIQYF. CDR3 nucleotide sequence: TGTGCCAGCAGTTCCCCCGGCGGACTAGCCAAAAACATTCAGTACTTC.

This clonotype came up a few times. The chain uses TRBV10-3 and TRBJ1-1; D gene uncertain. Germline assignment: CDR1 ENHRY and CDR2 SYGVKD. V was clipped by 3 bases and J by 11 bases, with 16 bases between them. The CDR3 is 13 residues long. The CDR3 is CAISDGVLGSAFF. The CDR3 DNA reads TGTGCCATCAGTGACGGGGTATTGGGGTCGGCTTTCTTT.

This clonotype was counted only a few times. CDR3: CASRMTGGGHEQYF. CDR3 in DNA: TGTGCCAGTAGGATGACAGGCGGGGGCCACGAGCAGTACTTC. V usage is TRBV19 and J usage is TRBJ2-7; possible D gene TRBD2, 7 bases. V was cut by 6 bases and J by 5 bases, with 17 bases left in between. Germline assignment: CDR1 LNHDA and CDR2 SQIVND (reference sequence). This CDR3 spans 14 amino acids.

This clonotype appeared a few times. The V call is TRBV5-1, the J call TRBJ1-3; no firm D call. Germline loops: CDR1 SGHRS, CDR2 YFSETQ. The CDR3 contains 16 residues. V gave up 4 bases and J gave up 7 bases, with 21 bases separating them. Here the CDR3 DNA reads TGCGCCAGCAGCCCGTCCCTCCCGGGGATGGGTAACACCATATATTTT. Translating it yields CASSPSLPGMGNTIYF.

The chain couples TRBV6-2 or TRBV6-3 to TRBJ1-2; 11 nucleotides line up with TRBD1. CDR1 and CDR2 from the germline V gene are MNHEY and SVGEGT. The CDR3 spans 16 residues. J lost 5 bases, V lost 6 bases, and 11 bases had no gene match. CDR3 nucleotides: TGTGCCAGCAGACCCCGTATCGGACAGGGGGCATATGGCTACACCTTC. Encoded protein: CASRPRIGQGAYGYTF.

The sample holds many counts of this clonotype. The chain couples TRBV7-2 to TRBJ2-5; D remains unclear. V lost 2 bases, J lost 7 bases, and 14 bases lay in between. The CDR3 runs to 14 residues. Per germline, CDR1 SGHTA and CDR2 FQGNSA. The CDR3 sequence: CASSLLERWGTQYF. Here the CDR3 DNA reads TGTGCCAGCAGCTTACTAGAGCGATGGGGGACCCAGTACTTC.

The V call is TRBV18, the J call TRBJ2-1, with 9 nucleotides matching TRBD2. This CDR3 region has 16 residues. Per the germline V gene, CDR1 is KGHSH and CDR2 is LQKENI. V gave up 8 bases and J gave up 1 base; unmatched junction bases: 9. The CDR3 DNA reads as TGTGCCAGCACACTCGCTGCGGGGGGGTCCTACAATGAGCAGTTCTTC. Its protein product is CASTLAAGGSYNEQFF.

This chain links TRBV5-6 with TRBJ2-1, with 10 bases identical to TRBD2. CDR3 length: 16 amino acids. With V trimmed by 6 bases and J by 0 bases, 6 bases remained unmatched. Germline loops: CDR1 SGHDT, CDR2 YYEEEE. CDR3: CASIELAGSSYNEQFF. For the CDR3, the DNA is TGTGCCAGCATCGAACTAGCGGGGAGCTCCTACAATGAGCAGTTCTTC.